The entry below describes one T cell receptor (beta chain). Its antigen is unidentified. Gene and germline names: mouse. The missing CDR3 end, 4 residues past where the read stops, is filled in from the germline J gene. This specimen includes other DNA sequences encoding the same CDR3. CDR1 is GKSSPN and CDR2 is SITVG in the germline V gene. The CDR3 runs to 14 residues. Trimming shortened V by 0 bases and J by 2 bases, and 9 bases separated the two germline ends. Sequencing templates came from extracted RNA that was reverse transcribed into cDNA. Using immunoSEQ multiplex PCR, the repertoire was profiled, and TCRdb retains in-frame clones only, with some absent. The sample yields 270,000 or so clones, without any singletons. The data were obtained in a study of CD8+ T cells in alopecia areata. Across the study: The approximately 7-11-week-old female C3H/HeJ mice were given skin taken from 6-12-month-old C3H/HeJ graft donors that had spontaneous alopecia. Study-wide results and limits: Alphabeta T cells residing in normal skin are also sequenced in scalp samples. It was lesional scalp, especially alopecia totalis/universalis, that showed higher clonality than normal scalp.

The authors sorted pooled cutaneous lymph node cells using CD4, CD8alpha, NKG2D, NKG2ACE and other markers. Sequenced: CD4+ T cells sorted from a lymph node. This sequence was found in a C3H/HeJ mouse with alopecia areata. Mouse MHC haplotype: H2-k. The chain employs TRBV31 and TRBJ2-5; a possible D gene is TRBD2 (7 bases). CDR3 sequence reads: CAWSLGGLQDTQYF. The sequenced CDR3 bases are TGTGCCTGGAGTCTAGGGGGGCTCCAAGAC.